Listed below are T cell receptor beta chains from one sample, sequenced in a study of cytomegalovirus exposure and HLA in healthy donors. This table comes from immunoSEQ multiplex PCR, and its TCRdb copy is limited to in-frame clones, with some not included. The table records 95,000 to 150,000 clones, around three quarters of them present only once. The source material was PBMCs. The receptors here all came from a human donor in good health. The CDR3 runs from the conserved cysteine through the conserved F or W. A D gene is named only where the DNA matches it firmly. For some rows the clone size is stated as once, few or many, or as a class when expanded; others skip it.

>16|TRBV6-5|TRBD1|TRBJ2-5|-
CASSYSGTESWETQYF
TGTGCCAGCAGTTACTCGGGGACAGAGAGCTGGGAGACCCAGTACTTC
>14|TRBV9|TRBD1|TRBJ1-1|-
CASSVVGGDTEAFF
TGTGCCAGCAGCGTAGTAGGGGGCGACACTGAAGCTTTCTTT
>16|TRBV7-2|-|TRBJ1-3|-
CASSGKGGGSGNTIYF
TGTGCCAGCAGCGGAAAAGGGGGGGGCTCTGGAAACACCATATATTTT
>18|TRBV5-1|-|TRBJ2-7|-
CASSPALSGSINSYEQYF
TGCGCCAGCAGCCCCGCTTTGAGCGGGTCCATTAATTCCTACGAGCAGTACTTC
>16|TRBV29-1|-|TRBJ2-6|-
CSVRGLGPPGANGLTF
TGCAGCGTAAGGGGGTTAGGACCGCCTGGGGCCAACGGCCTGACTTTC
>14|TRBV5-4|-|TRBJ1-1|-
CASTPLREGTEAFF
TGTGCCAGCACCCCCCTCAGGGAGGGCACTGAAGCTTTCTTT
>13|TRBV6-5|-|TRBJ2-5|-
CASSERGGETQYF
TGTGCCAGCAGTGAAAGGGGAGGAGAGACCCAGTACTTC
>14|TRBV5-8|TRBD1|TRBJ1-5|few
CASSRDRGNQPQHF
TGTGCCAGCAGTCGTGACAGGGGAAATCAGCCCCAGCATTTT
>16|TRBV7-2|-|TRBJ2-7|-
CASTSGAGAQASKQYF
TGTGCCAGCACCTCTGGAGCGGGCGCCCAGGCGTCCAAGCAGTACTTC
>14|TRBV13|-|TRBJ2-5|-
CASSLRRPQETQYF
TGTGCCAGCAGCTTACGGAGACCCCAAGAGACCCAGTACTTC
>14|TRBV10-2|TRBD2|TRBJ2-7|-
CASSPLATLGEQYF
TGCGCCAGCAGCCCACTAGCGACGCTGGGAGAGCAGTACTTC
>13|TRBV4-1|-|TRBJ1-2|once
CASRGVGTYGYTF
TGCGCCAGCCGGGGGGTTGGGACCTATGGCTACACCTTC
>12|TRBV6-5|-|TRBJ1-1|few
CASTSALAEAFF
TGTGCCAGCACCTCCGCGTTGGCTGAAGCTTTCTTT
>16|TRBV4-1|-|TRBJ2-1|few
CASSHLNSNSYNEQFF
TGCGCCAGCAGCCATCTCAACTCCAACTCCTACAATGAGCAGTTCTTC
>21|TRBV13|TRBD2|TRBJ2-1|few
CASSSPPAPGLAASSYNEQFF
TGTGCCAGCAGCTCCCCCCCAGCACCGGGACTAGCGGCAAGCTCCTACAATGAGCAGTTCTTC
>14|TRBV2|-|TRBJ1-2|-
CASNPEGRNYGYTF
TGTGCCAGCAATCCGGAGGGACGGAACTATGGCTACACCTTC
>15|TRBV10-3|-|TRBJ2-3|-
CAISERGMGTDTQYF
TGTGCCATCAGTGAGCGGGGTATGGGGACAGATACGCAGTATTTT
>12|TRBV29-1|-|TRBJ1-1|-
CSVGGVNTEAFF
TGCAGCGTTGGCGGGGTGAACACTGAAGCTTTCTTT
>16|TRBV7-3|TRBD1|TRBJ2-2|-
CASSSQGANPGGELFF
TGTGCCAGCAGCAGCCAGGGGGCCAACCCGGGCGGGGAGCTGTTTTTT
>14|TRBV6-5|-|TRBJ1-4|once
CASRRDATNEKLFF
TGTGCCAGCAGAAGAGATGCAACTAATGAAAAACTGTTTTTT
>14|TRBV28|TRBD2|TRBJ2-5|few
CASSFLADQETQYF
TGTGCCAGCAGTTTCCTAGCGGACCAAGAGACCCAGTACTTC
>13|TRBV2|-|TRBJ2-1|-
CASTERLFNEQFF
TGTGCCAGCACCGAAAGACTCTTCAATGAGCAGTTCTTC
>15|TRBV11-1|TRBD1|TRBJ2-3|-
CASSPGGQGADTQYF
TGTGCCAGCAGTCCCGGAGGACAGGGGGCAGATACGCAGTATTTT
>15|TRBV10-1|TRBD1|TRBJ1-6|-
CASSASGTENSPLHF
TGCGCCAGCAGTGCCTCCGGGACAGAGAATTCACCCCTCCACTTT
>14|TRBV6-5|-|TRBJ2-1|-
CASGNFPSSYEQFF
TGTGCCAGCGGCAACTTCCCTAGCTCGTATGAGCAGTTCTTC
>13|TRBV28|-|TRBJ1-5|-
CAIKGGSNQPQHF
TGTGCCATCAAGGGAGGGAGCAATCAGCCCCAGCATTTT
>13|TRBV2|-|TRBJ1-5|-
CASSFTENQPQHF
TGTGCCAGCAGCTTCACAGAGAATCAGCCCCAGCATTTT
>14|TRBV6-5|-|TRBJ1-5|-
CASSYRGLNQPQHF
TGTGCCAGCAGTTACCGGGGGTTAAATCAGCCCCAGCATTTT
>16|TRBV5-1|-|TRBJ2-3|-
CASSWHRDSSTDTQYF
TGCGCCAGCAGCTGGCACAGGGATTCTAGCACAGATACGCAGTATTTT
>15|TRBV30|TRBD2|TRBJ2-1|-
CAWSVGLAAYNEQFF
TGTGCCTGGAGTGTGGGACTAGCGGCTTACAATGAGCAGTTCTTC
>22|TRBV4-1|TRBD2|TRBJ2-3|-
CASSHHWISLTSGSESTDTQYF
TGCGCCAGCAGCCATCACTGGATCTCGCTGACTAGCGGGAGCGAGAGCACAGATACGCAGTATTTT
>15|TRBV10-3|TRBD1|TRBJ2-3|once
CAIGETGPSTDTQYF
TGTGCCATCGGGGAGACAGGGCCTAGCACAGATACGCAGTATTTT
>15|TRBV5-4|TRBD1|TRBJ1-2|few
CASSARTGTLYGYTF
TGTGCCAGCAGCGCAAGGACAGGGACCCTCTATGGCTACACCTTC
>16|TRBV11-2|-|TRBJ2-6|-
CASSLALISGANGLTF
TGTGCCAGCAGCTTAGCCCTAATCTCTGGGGCCAACGGCCTGACTTTC
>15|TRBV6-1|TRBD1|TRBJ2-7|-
CASSSGQSYSYEQYF
TGTGCCAGCAGTTCGGGACAGTCTTACTCCTACGAGCAGTACTTC
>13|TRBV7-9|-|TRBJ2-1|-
CASSLIQGHEQFF
TGTGCCAGCAGCCTTATACAGGGCCATGAGCAGTTCTTC
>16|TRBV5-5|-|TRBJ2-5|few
CASSFQQPANQETQYF
TGTGCCAGCAGCTTCCAACAGCCAGCCAACCAAGAGACCCAGTACTTC
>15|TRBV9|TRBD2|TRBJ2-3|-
CASSVLAGITDTQYF
TGTGCCAGCAGCGTCCTAGCGGGTATCACAGATACGCAGTATTTT